The 11 T cell receptor beta chains given below trace back to one sample, sequenced in a study of blood T cell repertoires in COVID-19. The data were produced by immunoSEQ multiplex PCR, yet TCRdb's version contains in-frame clones alone and is incomplete. The sample gives a few hundred thousand clones, roughly 90% of which show up once; roughly 2% is in the top ten. The material sequenced was peripheral blood. The source of these receptors is a man between 18 and 29 years old with active or convalescent COVID-19.

V gene TRBV12-5 combines with J gene TRBJ2-7; perhaps TRBD2 as D (5 bases). V shed 2 bases and J shed 3 bases, with 14 bases lying between them. CDR1 is LGHNT, CDR2 FRNRAP, per germline. This CDR3 region has 15 residues. The CDR3 here is CASGLFLGAVYEQYF. The CDR3 coding sequence is TGTGCTAGTGGTTTGTTTTTGGGAGCCGTCTACGAGCAGTACTTC.

V and J are TRBV3-1 (or the pseudogene TRBV3-2) and TRBJ2-4; TRBD1 matches 7 bases. Losses at the gene ends were 3 bases for V and 8 bases for J; bases not matched to a gene: 10. Per the germline V gene, CDR1 is LGHDT and CDR2 is YNNKEL (reference sequence). The CDR3 sequence is 15 residues long. CDR3 in DNA: TGTGCCAGCAGCCAGATCGGCCGGCAGGGGGACATTCAGTACTTC. Its translation is CASSQIGRQGDIQYF.

The J gene is TRBJ2-7, the V gene TRBV5-1, with 8 nucleotides matching TRBD1. Trimming took 0 bases from V and 3 from J; bases not matched to a gene: 5. Germline CDR1 reads SGHRS; CDR2 reads YFSETQ. The CDR3 spans 15 residues. The CDR3 coding sequence is TGCGCCAGCAGCTTGGTTCTACAGGGGGGCTACGAGCAGTACTTC. Protein: CASSLVLQGGYEQYF.

The chain has TRBV3-1 (or the pseudogene TRBV3-2) and TRBJ1-5, with TRBD1 identical over 8 bases. The length of the CDR3 is 15 residues. The junction had 6 bases not matched to a gene; V was cut back by 4 bases and J by 4 bases. Germline lookup yields CDR1 LGHDT and CDR2 YNNKEL (reference sequence). CDR3 residues: CASSRGTGGNQPQHF. The CDR3 coding sequence is TGTGCCAGCAGCCGGGGGACAGGCGGTAATCAGCCCCAGCATTTT.

The V and J genes are TRBV7-9 and TRBJ1-1, with D uncertain. The CDR3 has 13 amino acids. CDR1 is SEHNR, CDR2 FQNEAQ, per germline (reference sequence). The V gene lost 7 bases and the J gene lost 0 bases, with 9 bases spanning the gap. CDR3: CASTGSLNTEAFF. CDR3 DNA: TGTGCCAGCACTGGGAGCTTGAACACTGAAGCTTTCTTT.

J is TRBJ1-1 and V is TRBV7-9; D uncertain. The CDR3 contains 13 residues. Per the germline V gene, CDR1 is SEHNR and CDR2 is FQNEAQ (reference sequence). The V end lost 0 bases, the J end lost 1 base, and 3 bases lay between the germline ends. The CDR3 DNA sequence: TGTGCCAGCAGCTTAGCCTGGAACACTGAAGCTTTCTTT. Its protein is CASSLAWNTEAFF.

The chain employs TRBV7-9 and TRBJ2-7, with TRBD1 identical over 8 bases. Germline-derived CDR1 and CDR2 are SEHNR and FQNEAQ (reference sequence). V shed 5 bases and J 1 base; nucleotides not matched to a gene: 7. The length of the CDR3 is 15 residues. The CDR3 here is CASSRGQGKSYEQYF. DNA for the CDR3: TGTGCCAGCAGCCGAGGACAGGGTAAATCCTACGAGCAGTACTTC.

The chain couples TRBV4-1 to TRBJ2-1; TRBD2 agrees at 10 bases. The CDR3 covers 17 residues. Germline values: CDR1 MGHRA, CDR2 YSYEKL. The V gene end was trimmed by 4 bases and the J gene end by 0 bases; junction bases not matched to a gene: 6. CDR3 sequence (DNA): TGCGCCAGCAGCCGGATAGCGGGAGGTCTCTCCTACAATGAGCAGTTCTTC. It encodes CASSRIAGGLSYNEQFF.

The rearrangement joins TRBV28 to TRBJ1-6; D is unclear. CDR1 MDHEN and CDR2 SYDVKM come from the germline V gene. V lost 5 bases and J lost 9, with 17 bases in between. The CDR3 extends over 15 amino acids. The CDR3 loop is CASSPRTFAGSPLHF. The DNA of the CDR3 is TGTGCCAGCAGTCCCCGGACCTTTGCGGGTTCACCCCTCCACTTT.

Turning to this clone: Additional DNA sequences in this sample encode the identical CDR3. This chain joins TRBV6-5 and TRBJ1-3, with D possibly TRBD1 on 6 matching bases. The length of the CDR3 is 14 residues. Trimming cost V 4 bases and J 4 bases, with 11 bases left between them. CDR1 and CDR2 from the germline V gene are MNHEY and SVGAGI. CDR3 DNA: TGTGCCAGCAGTTCGACAGGTTCGGGAAACACCATATATTTT. It encodes CASSSTGSGNTIYF.

The chain combines TRBV5-6 with TRBJ1-5; a weak D match, TRBD1 (5 bases). This CDR3 comprises 16 residues. Trimming removed 2 bases at V and 0 bases at J, with 12 bases between. Germline assignment: CDR1 SGHDT and CDR2 YYEEEE. CDR3 protein: CASSFGGLYSNQPQHF. In DNA, the CDR3 is TGTGCCAGCAGCTTCGGGGGACTATATAGCAATCAGCCCCAGCATTTT.